Sequencing of this TCR beta chain was carried out in a study of early stage breast cancer tumors. Trimming pared 8 bases from V and 3 bases from J, leaving 10 bases between. This CDR3 region has 13 residues. Germline V lookup: CDR1 SNHLY, CDR2 FYNNEI. Study-level findings and limits: Comparing each tissue with blood distinguished tumor from normal in most of the 16 patients.

Comment on this clone: Its antigen remains unknown.

The table came from immunoSEQ multiplex PCR; TCRdb's copy has only in-frame clones and leaves some out. The table shows about 72,000 clones, with 65% to 85% occurring only once. This TCR derives from a person aged 55-75 years with breast cancer. This sequence joins TRBV2 and TRBJ2-2; tentative D call: TRBD2 (7 bases). The sample consisted of blood. CDR3 DNA sequence: TGTGCCAGCGGCGGGGGCTACACCGGGGAGCTGTTTTTT. Protein: CASGGGYTGELFF.